This T cell receptor (beta chain) stems from a study of blood T cell repertoires in COVID-19. Whole-study context: PBMCs, B-cell-depleted T cells, or T cells were the source of the cDNA or gDNA that made up the material.

Some clones are missing from TCRdb's copy, which holds only in-frame ones; the method was immunoSEQ multiplex PCR. The repertoire holds about 180,000 clones, with 85% to 95% as singletons. CDR3 length: 14 amino acids. Per the germline V gene, CDR1 is LNHDA and CDR2 is SQIVND (reference sequence). Trimming removed 5 bases at V and 8 bases at J, with 13 bases between. Sequencing input: peripheral blood. This receptor was identified in a man aged 45-65 years with acute or convalescent COVID-19. The chain has TRBV19 and TRBJ1-6; D is possibly TRBD1 (5 bases). In DNA form, the CDR3 reads TGTGCCAGTAGTCCTCCAGGGCCTGATTCACCCCTCCACTTT. It codes for CASSPPGPDSPLHF.